The TCR beta chain described here comes from a study of blood T cell repertoires in COVID-19. This CDR3 is 13 amino acids long. V lost 3 bases, J lost 1 base, and 6 bases lay in between. Germline CDR1 and CDR2: KGHSH and LQKENI. The method was immunoSEQ multiplex PCR; TCRdb's version includes in-frame clones alone and lacks a portion of them. Seen here are over 250,000 clones, about 90% observed once, and the top ten hold approximately 5.3%. The study counted Cohort 3 donors as recovered given two negative PCRs, clearance, or symptom resolution. The sequence derives from a woman in her twenties or thirties who had recovered from COVID-19. V usage is TRBV18 and J usage is TRBJ2-5, with a weak D call TRBD1 (5 bases). Sequenced input: PBMCs or T cells enriched from blood (not recorded which). CDR3 residues: CASSPDSQETQYF. DNA for the CDR3: TGTGCCAGCTCACCCGACAGCCAAGAGACCCAGTACTTC.